Shown below are 9 T cell receptor beta chains from a single sample sequenced in a study of identical twins. TCRdb processed the 5' RACE reads anew with MiXCR; each CDR3 protein has one entry. The sample consists of 700,000 or so distinct CDR3 sequences, 8.6% of them appearing once. The sample was also linked to a second study, of yellow fever vaccine responses in identical twins.

The material sequenced was PBMCs. Receptors were obtained from a woman between 18 and 29 years old in good health.

This clonotype was recorded many times. CDR3 loop: CASSQGGKPKNIQYF. CDR3 bases: TGTGCCAGCAGCCAAGGGGGTAAACCCAAAAACATTCAGTACTTC. This sequence joins TRBV14 and TRBJ2-4, with D hard to call. The V and J ends lost 1 base and 2 bases respectively, with 9 bases between them. The CDR3 totals 15 residues. From germline, CDR1 is SGHDN and CDR2 FVKESK.

The chain combines TRBV19 with TRBJ2-6; no reliable D call. Trimming shortened V by 4 bases and J by 7 bases, and 14 bases separated the two germline ends. The CDR3 is made up of 15 amino acids. CDR1 is LNHDA, CDR2 SQIVND, per germline (reference sequence). The CDR3 DNA reads as TGTGCCAGTAGTAACACAGCGTTAGGCGCCAACGTCCTGACTTTC. Translation: CASSNTALGANVLTF.

This clonotype was seen only a few times. This chain links TRBV6-1 with TRBJ2-2, with a weak D call TRBD2 (6 bases). Germline V lookup: CDR1 MNHNS, CDR2 SASEGT. Trimming stripped 6 bases from V and 2 bases from J, with 25 bases between. The CDR3 length is 19 residues. The CDR3, as DNA: TGTGCCAGCAGAGCGTGGGACTTCCCTCCAACGAAAAACACCGGGGAGCTGTTTTTT. Protein: CASRAWDFPPTKNTGELFF.

This clonotype was found many times. V gene TRBV11-2 combines with J gene TRBJ2-3; D possibly corresponds to TRBD2 (5 bases). V was clipped by 3 bases and J by 0 bases, with 10 bases between them. This CDR3 region has 15 residues. Germline V gene sequence: CDR1 SGHAT, CDR2 FQNNGV. The chain's CDR3 is CASSFTGKSTDTQYF. CDR3 sequence (DNA): TGTGCCAGCAGCTTTACGGGGAAGAGCACAGATACGCAGTATTTT. Combining the CDR3 with reference TRBV11-2 and TRBJ2-3 gives the whole variable domain EAGVAQSPRYKIIEKRQSVAFWCNPISGHATLYWYQQILGQGPKLLIQFQNNGVVDDSQLPKDRFSAERLKGVDSTLKIQPAKLEDSAVYLCASSFTGKSTDTQYFGPGTRLTVL.

The chain uses TRBV21-1 and TRBJ2-1; the table's D call of TRBD2 was not tested on the DNA. TRBV21-1 is noted as a pseudogene. This CDR3 contains 15 residues. The CDR3 region is CASSKGGLAGDEQFF. The CDR3 DNA reads as TGTGCCAGCAGCAAAGGAGGACTAGCGGGGGATGAGCAGTTCTTC.

J is TRBJ2-3 and V is TRBV11-2, with TRBD2 identical over 7 bases. The trim removed 5 bases at V and 0 bases at J, leaving 8 bases unmatched. The CDR3 contains 16 residues. The germline V gene encodes CDR1 SGHAT and CDR2 FQNNGV. The DNA for the CDR3 is TGTGCCAGCAGCCACCTGGGAGCGGGGAGCACAGATACGCAGTATTTT. It encodes CASSHLGAGSTDTQYF.

This clonotype was observed at least ten times. The chain uses TRBV10-3 and TRBJ1-2; 7 bases align to TRBD1. CDR3 length: 15 residues. Looked up from germline, CDR1 is ENHRY and CDR2 is SYGVKD. The junction had 11 bases not matched to a gene; V was cut back by 5 bases and J by 5 bases. CDR3 loop: CAISTTGTELYGYTF. DNA of the CDR3: TGTGCCATCAGTACCACCGGGACAGAACTTTATGGCTACACCTTC.

This clonotype has more than one count but fewer than ten. The V gene is TRBV28, the J gene TRBJ2-7; no definite D call. Trimming took off 7 bases at V and 6 bases at J, with 10 bases between the two ends. The CDR3 spans 11 residues. Germline CDR1 is MDHEN and CDR2 is SYDVKM. CDR3 loop: CASITVGEQYF. CDR3 sequence (DNA): TGTGCCAGCATCACGGTCGGCGAGCAGTACTTC.

This clonotype has ten or more counts. The V and J genes are TRBV12-3 or TRBV12-4 and TRBJ2-5, with D perhaps matching TRBD2 (5 bases). Between the trimmed V and J ends, which lost 7 bases and 1 base, there was a span of 16 bases. The CDR3 sequence is 15 residues long. CDR3 in DNA: TGTGCCAGCACCCCCAATAGTCTAGCCCAAGAGACCCAGTACTTC. It codes for CASTPNSLAQETQYF.